Below are 17 T cell receptor beta chains sequenced from a single sample in a study of T cells in Graves' hyperthyroidism and ophthalmopathy. Using RNA transcripts as the source, TCR beta CDR3 regions were amplified. The study used the HTBI primer set for a first-round RT-PCR of the TCR CDR3. A single record per CDR3 protein comes from TCRdb applying MiXCR to the multiplex PCR reads. The repertoire has about 340,000 distinct CDR3 sequences, around a sixth of them found once; the top ten carry 45% to 50%. What was sequenced was blood. All receptors derive from a woman aged 45-65 years with Graves' hyperthyroidism.

This clonotype was detected many times. V is TRBV3-1 and J is TRBJ1-2; D gene unclear. Trimming took off 3 bases at V and 2 bases at J, with 4 bases between the two ends. This CDR3 is built from 12 residues. Germline V CDR1 and CDR2: LGHDT, YNNKEL (reference sequence). CDR3 bases: TGTGCCAGCAGCCAGGTGAACTATGGCTACACCTTC. Protein sequence: CASSQVNYGYTF.

The CDR3 region has the DNA TGTGCCAGCAGTTTATACGGCGTTTGGGGGAGCTCCTACAATGAGCAGTTCTTC. Amino acid sequence: CASSLYGVWGSSYNEQFF. The chain is built from TRBV28 and TRBJ2-1; D could derive from TRBD1 or TRBD2 (5 bases each). Germline V gene sequence: CDR1 MDHEN, CDR2 SYDVKM. CDR3 length: 18 amino acids. Trimming shortened V by 1 base and J by 0 bases, and 16 bases separated the two germline ends.

The chain links TRBV6-1 to TRBJ2-5; D may be TRBD1 or TRBD2 (5 bases each). The germline gives CDR1 MNHNS, CDR2 SASEGT. The length of the CDR3 is 16 residues. Deletions cut 5 bases from V and 2 bases from J, with 18 bases between. The CDR3 sequence is CASSSPYPGSQETQYF. The CDR3 DNA sequence: TGTGCCAGCAGTTCCCCTTACCCAGGGAGTCAAGAGACCCAGTACTTC.

The rearrangement links TRBV4-1 to TRBJ2-5, with D unclear. CDR1 is MGHRA, CDR2 YSYEKL, per germline. The V end was cut by 0 bases, the J end by 4 bases, with 9 bases between. This CDR3 is built from 14 residues. The CDR3 DNA sequence: TGCGCCAGCAGCCAAGAGTCCGGGTTAGAGACCCAGTACTTC. Protein: CASSQESGLETQYF.

This clonotype came up a few times. The rearrangement uses TRBV7-3 and TRBJ1-2, with TRBD1 as a possible D gene (5 bases). This CDR3 is 16 amino acids long. Germline values: CDR1 SGHTA, CDR2 FQGTGA. Between the trimmed V and J ends, which lost 5 bases and 4 bases, there was a span of 20 bases. CDR3 coding DNA: TGTGCCAGCAGCCCCATCCCGTTGACAGACTCCTATGGCTACACCTTC. Translation: CASSPIPLTDSYGYTF.

The table lists this clonotype with a few counts. DNA of the CDR3: TGCAGCGGCGTGGGGGCAACGGATAATTCACCCCTCCACTTT. Residues: CSGVGATDNSPLHF. The V and J genes are TRBV20-1 and TRBJ1-6; a weak D match, TRBD1 (6 bases). CDR3 length: 14 amino acids. CDR1 is DFQATT and CDR2 is SNEGSKA in the germline V gene (reference sequence).

The V call is TRBV19, the J call TRBJ1-2, with unresolved D. V shed 0 bases and J shed 4 bases, with 12 bases lying between them. This CDR3 is built from 15 residues. The germline CDR1 and CDR2 sequences are LNHDA and SQIVND (reference sequence). CDR3 in DNA: TGTGCCAGTAGTATAGAAGCGCAGATACCCTATGGCTACACCTTC. The encoded protein is CASSIEAQIPYGYTF. Complete variable domain (other parts from reference TRBV19 and TRBJ1-2): DGGITQSPKYLFRKEGQNVTLSCEQNLNHDAMYWYRQDPGQGLRLIYYSQIVNDFQKGDIAEGYSVSREKKESFPLTVTSAQKNPTAFYLCASSIEAQIPYGYTFGSGTRLTVV.

The chain combines TRBV19 with TRBJ2-2; TRBD2 aligns across 8 bases. From germline, CDR1 is LNHDA and CDR2 SQIVND (reference sequence). This CDR3 has 15 residues. The ends lost 4 bases at V and 3 bases at J; junction bases unmatched: 4. The CDR3 region is CASSRGLDHTGELFF. CDR3 DNA sequence: TGTGCCAGTAGTAGGGGACTAGACCACACCGGGGAGCTGTTTTTT. The full variable domain, its missing parts supplied by reference TRBV19 and TRBJ2-2, is DGGITQSPKYLFRKEGQNVTLSCEQNLNHDAMYWYRQDPGQGLRLIYYSQIVNDFQKGDIAEGYSVSREKKESFPLTVTSAQKNPTAFYLCASSRGLDHTGELFFGEGSRLTVL.

The V gene is TRBV10-3, the J gene TRBJ2-7, with D possibly matching TRBD2 (5 bases). Deletions cut 10 bases from V and 3 bases from J, with 19 bases between. Germline assignment: CDR1 ENHRY and CDR2 SYGVKD. This CDR3 is built from 14 residues. The CDR3 spells CATLEDGKFYEQYF. CDR3 DNA: TGTGCCACACTAGAGGACGGGAAGTTCTACGAGCAGTACTTC.

V is TRBV9 and J is TRBJ1-5; a possible D gene is TRBD1 (5 bases). The CDR3 length is 14 residues. V dropped 3 bases and J dropped 7 bases, with 14 bases sitting between them. Per germline, CDR1 SGDLS and CDR2 YYNGEE. CDR3 sequence reads: CASSAGGVTQPQHF. The CDR3 region has the DNA TGTGCCAGCAGCGCCGGAGGGGTGACGCAGCCCCAGCATTTT.

This clonotype was detected ten times or more. This rearrangement joins TRBV7-6 to TRBJ2-3; D is ambiguous. Germline CDR1 is SGHVS and CDR2 is FNYEAQ. V was clipped by 4 bases and J by 8 bases, with 10 bases between them. This CDR3 contains 12 residues. The CDR3, as DNA: TGTGCCAGCAGCTCGCCCGGAGCTACGCAGTATTTT. Its translation: CASSSPGATQYF. The entire variable domain, with the rest obtained from reference TRBV7-6 and TRBJ2-3, is as follows: GAGVSQSPRYKVTKRGQDVALRCDPISGHVSLYWYRQALGQGPEFLTYFNYEAQQDKSGLPNDRFSAERPEGSISTLTIQRTEQRDSAMYRCASSSPGATQYFGPGTRLTVL.

The chain couples TRBV5-1 to TRBJ2-1, with D perhaps TRBD2 (5 bases). The CDR3 is 13 residues long. Germline lookup yields CDR1 SGHRS and CDR2 YFSETQ. Trimming cost V 4 bases and J 6 bases, with 11 bases left between them. CDR3 sequence: CASSLQTINEQFF. DNA of the CDR3: TGCGCCAGCAGCCTACAGACTATCAATGAGCAGTTCTTC.

V and J are TRBV28 and TRBJ1-1, with 10 bases lining up with TRBD1. Looked up from germline, CDR1 is MDHEN and CDR2 is SYDVKM. The CDR3 spans 15 residues. V lost 2 bases to trimming and J lost 4 bases; unmatched junction nucleotides: 4. The CDR3 spells CASSLGGTGVTEAFF. As DNA, the CDR3 is TGTGCCAGCAGTTTAGGGGGGACAGGGGTCACTGAAGCTTTCTTT.

The gene calls are TRBV10-3 and TRBJ1-1; 8 nucleotides match TRBD1. The CDR3 spans 13 residues. The junction had 7 bases not matched to a gene; V was cut back by 7 bases and J by 6 bases. Germline CDR1 and CDR2: ENHRY and SYGVKD. The CDR3 reads CAINTGGEAEAFF. In DNA, the CDR3 is TGTGCCATCAATACAGGGGGTGAGGCTGAAGCTTTCTTT.

The rearrangement links TRBV2 to TRBJ1-2; 8 nucleotides line up with TRBD1. Per germline, CDR1 SNHLY and CDR2 FYNNEI. This CDR3 has 15 residues. Trimming removed 6 bases from V and 4 bases from J; junction bases left unmatched: 10. This chain's CDR3 is CASRGQEPLGYGYTF. The CDR3 coding sequence is TGTGCCAGCAGGGGACAGGAGCCCTTAGGCTATGGCTACACCTTC.

The sample holds a few counts of this clonotype. This chain links TRBV20-1 with TRBJ2-5; 9 nucleotides align to TRBD1. Trimming removed 8 bases from V and 5 bases from J; junction bases left unmatched: 15. Germline loops: CDR1 DFQATT, CDR2 SNEGSKA (reference sequence). The CDR3 runs to 15 residues. Written as DNA, the CDR3 is TGCAGTCCAACCACTCCCGGGACAGGGTGTGAGACCCAGTACTTC. Its protein is CSPTTPGTGCETQYF.

In its sample, this clonotype was seen many times. The genes are TRBV11-2 and TRBJ2-7; D possibly corresponds to TRBD2 (5 bases). V lost 1 base, J lost 6 bases, and 10 bases lay in between. Germline V gene sequence: CDR1 SGHAT, CDR2 FQNNGV. The CDR3 totals 13 residues. The CDR3 DNA sequence: TGTGCCAGCAGCTTAGGAGGGCTCGGCGAGCAGTACGTC. Protein product: CASSLGGLGEQYV.